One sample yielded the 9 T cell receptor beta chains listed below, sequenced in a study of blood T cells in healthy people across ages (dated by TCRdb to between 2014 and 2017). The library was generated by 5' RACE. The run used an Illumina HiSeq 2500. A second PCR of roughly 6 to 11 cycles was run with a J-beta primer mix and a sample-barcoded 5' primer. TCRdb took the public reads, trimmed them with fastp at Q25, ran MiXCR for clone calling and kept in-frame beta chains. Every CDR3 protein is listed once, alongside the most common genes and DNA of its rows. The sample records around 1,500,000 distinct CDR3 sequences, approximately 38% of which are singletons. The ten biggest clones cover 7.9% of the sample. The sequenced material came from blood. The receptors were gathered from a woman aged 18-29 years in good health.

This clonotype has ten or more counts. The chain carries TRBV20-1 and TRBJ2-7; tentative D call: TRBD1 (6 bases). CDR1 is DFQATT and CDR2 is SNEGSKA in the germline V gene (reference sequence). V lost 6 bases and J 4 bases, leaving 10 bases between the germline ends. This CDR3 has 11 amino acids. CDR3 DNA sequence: TGCAGTGCACCGGACAGTTACGAGCAGTACTTC. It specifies CSAPDSYEQYF.

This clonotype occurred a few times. CDR3: CSARDLLRQPYEQYF. The CDR3 bases are TGCAGTGCTAGAGATCTACTAAGGCAACCTTACGAGCAGTACTTC. This sequence joins TRBV20-1 and TRBJ2-7; D ambiguous. Trimming removed 0 bases at V and 4 bases at J, with 16 bases between. The germline V gene encodes CDR1 DFQATT and CDR2 SNEGSKA (reference sequence). The CDR3 runs to 15 residues.

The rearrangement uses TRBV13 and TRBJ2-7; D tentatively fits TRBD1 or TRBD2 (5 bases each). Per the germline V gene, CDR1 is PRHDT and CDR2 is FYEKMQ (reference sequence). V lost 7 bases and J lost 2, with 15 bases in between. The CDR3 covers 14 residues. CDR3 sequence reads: CASTEGRKTYEQYF. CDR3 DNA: TGTGCCAGCACCGAGGGACGGAAGACCTACGAGCAGTACTTC.

The CDR3, as DNA: TGTGCCAGCAGGCCCGGCGGAAGGGTCTATGGCTACACCTTC. Its protein is CASRPGGRVYGYTF. The chain has TRBV2 and TRBJ1-2; no clear D gene. V was shortened by 6 bases and J by 4 bases, with 15 bases between the two germline ends. Germline assignment: CDR1 SNHLY and CDR2 FYNNEI. The CDR3 is 14 amino acids.

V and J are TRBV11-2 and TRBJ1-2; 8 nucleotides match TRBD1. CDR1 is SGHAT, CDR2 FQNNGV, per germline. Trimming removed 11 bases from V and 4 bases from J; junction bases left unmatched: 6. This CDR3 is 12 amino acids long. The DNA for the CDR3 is TGTGCCCTTCGGGACAGGCTCTATGGCTACACCTTC. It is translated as CALRDRLYGYTF.

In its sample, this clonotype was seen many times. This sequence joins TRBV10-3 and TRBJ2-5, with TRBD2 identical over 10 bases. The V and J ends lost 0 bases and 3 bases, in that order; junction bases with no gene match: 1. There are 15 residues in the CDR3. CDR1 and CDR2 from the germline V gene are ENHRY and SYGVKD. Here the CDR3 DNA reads TGTGCCATCAGTGAGTCTGGGACTAGCGAAGAGACCCAGTACTTC. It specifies CAISESGTSEETQYF.

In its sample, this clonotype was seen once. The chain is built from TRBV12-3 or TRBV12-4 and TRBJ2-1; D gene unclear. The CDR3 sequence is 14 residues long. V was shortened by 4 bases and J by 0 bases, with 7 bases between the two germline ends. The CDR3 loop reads CASSSSVSYNEQFF. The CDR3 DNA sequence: TGTGCCAGCAGTTCGTCCGTCTCCTACAATGAGCAGTTCTTC.

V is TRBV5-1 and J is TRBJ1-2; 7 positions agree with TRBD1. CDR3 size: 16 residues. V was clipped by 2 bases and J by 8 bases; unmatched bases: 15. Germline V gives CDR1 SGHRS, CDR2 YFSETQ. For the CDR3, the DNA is TGCGCCAGCAGCTTCGCCGCCATCACAGGGGATAAGGGCTACACCTTC. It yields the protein CASSFAAITGDKGYTF.

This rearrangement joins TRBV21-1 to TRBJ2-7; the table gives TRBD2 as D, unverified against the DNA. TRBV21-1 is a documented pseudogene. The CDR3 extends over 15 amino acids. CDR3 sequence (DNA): TGTGCCAGCGGAGTTCTAGACCCTGGGGTCAATGAGCAGTACTTC. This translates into CASGVLDPGVNEQYF.